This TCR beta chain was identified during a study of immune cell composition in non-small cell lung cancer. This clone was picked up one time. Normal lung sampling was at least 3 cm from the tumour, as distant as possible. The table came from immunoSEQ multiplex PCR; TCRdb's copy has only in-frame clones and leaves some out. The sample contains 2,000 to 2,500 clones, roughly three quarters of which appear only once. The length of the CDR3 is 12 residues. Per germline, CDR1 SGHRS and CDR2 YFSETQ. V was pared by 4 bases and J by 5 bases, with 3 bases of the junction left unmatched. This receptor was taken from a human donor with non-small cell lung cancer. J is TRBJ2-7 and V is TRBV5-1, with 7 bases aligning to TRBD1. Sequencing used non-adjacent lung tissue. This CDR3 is CASSLDRDEQYF. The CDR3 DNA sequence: TGCGCCAGCAGCCTTGACAGGGACGAGCAGTACTTC.